This is a list of T cell receptor beta chains from one sample in a study of T-cell memory formation after mild COVID-19. MiXCR was run by TCRdb on the 5' RACE reads, yielding one entry per CDR3 protein. Counted here are fewer than 300,000 distinct CDR3 sequences, roughly 17% occurring once; the ten biggest clones make up roughly 24%. Input material: PBMCs or a T cell subset sorted from them (not recorded which). The receptors come from a man between 18 and 29 years old who had mild COVID-19 (a few samples of this study predate the infection). Cell type and time point are not known. Each CDR3 is given with its conserved first and last residue. The D gene is left open where the match is weak. Expanded clones get a size class; other rows say once, few or many, or leave the size out.

CDR3 DNA: TGTGCCAGCAGCTTAGCTACAGGGCCCGCCGGGGAGCTGTTTTTT
CDR3 protein: CASSLATGPAGELFF
clone size: many
D gene: NA
V gene: TRBV7-6
J gene: TRBJ2-2

CDR3 DNA: TGTGCCAGCGAGGACAGGGGCCGGTTCGGGGAGCTGTTTTTT
CDR3 protein: CASEDRGRFGELFF
clone size: many
D gene: TRBD1
V gene: TRBV6-2/TRBV6-3
J gene: TRBJ2-2

CDR3 DNA: TGTGCCAGCAGCGTAGGCCCACGCCTTGAAGAGACCCAGTACTTC
CDR3 protein: CASSVGPRLEETQYF
clone size: many
D gene: NA
V gene: TRBV9
J gene: TRBJ2-5

CDR3 DNA: TGCAGTGCTCGTCCGGGACAGGGAACCTACGAGCAGTACTTC
CDR3 protein: CSARPGQGTYEQYF
clone size: NA
D gene: TRBD1
V gene: TRBV20-1
J gene: TRBJ2-7

CDR3 DNA: TGTGCCAGCAGCGCCGGGACGGGGTCACCCCTCCACTTT
CDR3 protein: CASSAGTGSPLHF
clone size: NA
D gene: NA
V gene: TRBV7-2
J gene: TRBJ1-6

CDR3 DNA: TGCAGTGCTAGAGATCCCGCAGATACGCAGTATTTT
CDR3 protein: CSARDPADTQYF
clone size: few
D gene: NA
V gene: TRBV20-1
J gene: TRBJ2-3

CDR3 DNA: TGCAGTGCCCCGGACAGAACCAAGAGGGGCTACACCTTC
CDR3 protein: CSAPDRTKRGYTF
clone size: NA
D gene: NA
V gene: TRBV20-1
J gene: TRBJ1-2

CDR3 DNA: TGTGCCAGCAGCTTAGTGGGCAGGGGAAGGGGTGCCCAGTACTTC
CDR3 protein: CASSLVGRGRGAQYF
clone size: few
D gene: NA
V gene: TRBV7-2
J gene: TRBJ2-5

CDR3 DNA: TGCGCCAGCAGCCAACGTAACCGGGACAGACGGGTTATAAGCGGCTACACCTTC
CDR3 protein: CASSQRNRDRRVISGYTF
clone size: once
D gene: TRBD1
V gene: TRBV4-3
J gene: TRBJ1-2

CDR3 DNA: TGTGCCAGCAGCCAACCGTTTTCCGGGAAGTATTCACCCCTCCACTTT
CDR3 protein: CASSQPFSGKYSPLHF
clone size: NA
D gene: NA
V gene: TRBV4-2
J gene: TRBJ1-6

CDR3 DNA: TGCAGTGCTAGATCTCACAGGGTGTCAGAGCAGTTCTTC
CDR3 protein: CSARSHRVSEQFF
clone size: NA
D gene: NA
V gene: TRBV20-1
J gene: TRBJ2-1

CDR3 DNA: TGTGCCAGCAGCCGGTTCGCGTGGCAGCCCCAGCATTTT
CDR3 protein: CASSRFAWQPQHF
clone size: NA
D gene: NA
V gene: TRBV7-2
J gene: TRBJ1-5

CDR3 DNA: TGTGCCAGCAGCCAAGTAGAGGGTCCGACAAAGACCCAGTACTTC
CDR3 protein: CASSQVEGPTKTQYF
clone size: NA
D gene: NA
V gene: TRBV4-2
J gene: TRBJ2-5

CDR3 DNA: TGTGCCAGCAGTTCGATTTTTCTCTCCTCGCGTGGCTACACCTTC
CDR3 protein: CASSSIFLSSRGYTF
clone size: few
D gene: NA
V gene: TRBV12-3/TRBV12-4
J gene: TRBJ1-2

CDR3 DNA: TGTGCCAGCAGCCCGACGGGGTGGGACCCGGGGACCCAGTACTTC
CDR3 protein: CASSPTGWDPGTQYF
clone size: NA
D gene: NA
V gene: TRBV6-6
J gene: TRBJ2-5

CDR3 DNA: TGTGCCAGCACTCCAATCCCGGGCTGGGGCGAGCAGTACTTC
CDR3 protein: CASTPIPGWGEQYF
clone size: few
D gene: NA
V gene: TRBV12-3/TRBV12-4
J gene: TRBJ2-7

CDR3 DNA: TGTGCCAGCAGCCTAAACGGACGGGGCGGCAGTTCACCCCTCCACTTT
CDR3 protein: CASSLNGRGGSSPLHF
clone size: NA
D gene: NA
V gene: TRBV6-5
J gene: TRBJ1-6

CDR3 DNA: TGTGCCAGCAGTGAAGGCAGGGTTGAAAACATTCAGTACTTC
CDR3 protein: CASSEGRVENIQYF
clone size: few
D gene: NA
V gene: TRBV2
J gene: TRBJ2-4

CDR3 DNA: TGTGCCAGCAGCCCACAGGGGGCCAACACTGAAGCTTTCTTT
CDR3 protein: CASSPQGANTEAFF
clone size: NA
D gene: TRBD1
V gene: TRBV7-6
J gene: TRBJ1-1

CDR3 DNA: TGTGCCAGCAGCTTACCGACTCTCCCGGCCCGGTATTTT
CDR3 protein: CASSLPTLPARYF
clone size: NA
D gene: NA
V gene: TRBV7-2
J gene: TRBJ2-3

CDR3 DNA: TGCGCCAGCAGCTTGGATACAGGGGGCGCGATCGGGGAGCTGTTTTTT
CDR3 protein: CASSLDTGGAIGELFF
clone size: NA
D gene: TRBD1
V gene: TRBV5-1
J gene: TRBJ2-2

CDR3 DNA: TGTGCCAGCAGTTATAGCACAGATACGCAGTATTTT
CDR3 protein: CASSYSTDTQYF
clone size: many
D gene: NA
V gene: TRBV2
J gene: TRBJ2-3

CDR3 DNA: TGTGCCAGTAGTATGGGCGGGGGGGCCTGGCATGTACAGTATTTT
CDR3 protein: CASSMGGGAWHVQYF
clone size: NA
D gene: TRBD2
V gene: TRBV19
J gene: TRBJ2-3

CDR3 DNA: TGTGCCACCAGTGACGGACTACTCCGAAGCACCGGCACAGATACGCAGTATTTT
CDR3 protein: CATSDGLLRSTGTDTQYF
clone size: few
D gene: NA
V gene: TRBV24-1
J gene: TRBJ2-3

CDR3 DNA: TGTGCCAGCAGCGTTACCAGGACAGGGGTCGGCTACACCTTC
CDR3 protein: CASSVTRTGVGYTF
clone size: few
D gene: TRBD1
V gene: TRBV7-6
J gene: TRBJ1-2

CDR3 DNA: TGTGCCAGCAGGCCTAAACAGGGGGCCAAAGAGACCCAGTACTTC
CDR3 protein: CASRPKQGAKETQYF
clone size: many
D gene: TRBD1
V gene: TRBV5-8
J gene: TRBJ2-5

CDR3 DNA: TGTGCCAGCAATACGGACTACAATGAGCAGTTCTTC
CDR3 protein: CASNTDYNEQFF
clone size: NA
D gene: NA
V gene: TRBV6-2/TRBV6-3
J gene: TRBJ2-1

CDR3 DNA: TGCGCCAGCACTTTCGGTTCTAGCGGGGGGGGCACAGATACGCAGTATTTT
CDR3 protein: CASTFGSSGGGTDTQYF
clone size: NA
D gene: TRBD2
V gene: TRBV4-3
J gene: TRBJ2-3

CDR3 DNA: TGTGCCATCAGTGAGTCCCAGGGGAATCAGCCCCAGCATTTT
CDR3 protein: CAISESQGNQPQHF
clone size: NA
D gene: NA
V gene: TRBV10-3
J gene: TRBJ1-5

CDR3 DNA: TGCAGTGCTAGAGATCTACTAGCAGGGGATACGCAGTATTTT
CDR3 protein: CSARDLLAGDTQYF
clone size: few
D gene: NA
V gene: TRBV20-1
J gene: TRBJ2-3

CDR3 DNA: TGTGCCAGCAGTGCCATACAGGGGGCGCTTGGTGGCTACACCTTC
CDR3 protein: CASSAIQGALGGYTF
clone size: few
D gene: TRBD1
V gene: TRBV6-6
J gene: TRBJ1-2

CDR3 DNA: TGTGCCAGCAGCTTAGGTCGCCTAACTAGCGGGGGGATATTCGAGCAGTTCTTC
CDR3 protein: CASSLGRLTSGGIFEQFF
clone size: NA
D gene: TRBD2
V gene: TRBV7-9
J gene: TRBJ2-1

CDR3 DNA: TGCAGTGCTGTTCGACAGGGGGATCAGCCCCAGCATTTT
CDR3 protein: CSAVRQGDQPQHF
clone size: once
D gene: TRBD1
V gene: TRBV20-1
J gene: TRBJ1-5

CDR3 DNA: TGTGCCAGCAGTTACCCCCGACAGGGTTGGCAGACCCAGTACTTC
CDR3 protein: CASSYPRQGWQTQYF
clone size: few
D gene: TRBD1
V gene: TRBV6-2/TRBV6-3
J gene: TRBJ2-5

CDR3 DNA: TGTGCCAGCTCGGGGGACAGCTACGAGCAGTACTTC
CDR3 protein: CASSGDSYEQYF
clone size: few
D gene: NA
V gene: TRBV9
J gene: TRBJ2-7

CDR3 DNA: TGTGCCAGCAGACCGGGACAGAAGACAGATACGCAGTATTTT
CDR3 protein: CASRPGQKTDTQYF
clone size: NA
D gene: TRBD1
V gene: TRBV6-5
J gene: TRBJ2-3

CDR3 DNA: TGCAGTGCCTTGGCGGGGGGGCTCGATACGCAGTATTTT
CDR3 protein: CSALAGGLDTQYF
clone size: NA
D gene: TRBD2
V gene: TRBV20-1
J gene: TRBJ2-3

CDR3 DNA: TGTGCCAGCAGGGAAGCACAGGGATTCAATCAGCCCCAGCATTTT
CDR3 protein: CASREAQGFNQPQHF
clone size: NA
D gene: NA
V gene: TRBV6-6
J gene: TRBJ1-5

CDR3 DNA: TGTGCCAGCACCACCCAAACTCGGGAAGCTTTCTTT
CDR3 protein: CASTTQTREAFF
clone size: few
D gene: NA
V gene: TRBV4-2
J gene: TRBJ1-1

CDR3 DNA: TGCAGCGCTCGGAACCAACAGGGGGCGGACACTGAAGCTTTCTTT
CDR3 protein: CSARNQQGADTEAFF
clone size: NA
D gene: TRBD1
V gene: TRBV29-1
J gene: TRBJ1-1

CDR3 DNA: TGTGCCAGCAGTTTCCGAGGGCCCCAGCATTTT
CDR3 protein: CASSFRGPQHF
clone size: NA
D gene: NA
V gene: TRBV28
J gene: TRBJ1-5

CDR3 DNA: TGTGCCAGCAGTCGAGGGGGTGTGAACACCGGGGAGCTGTTTTTT
CDR3 protein: CASSRGGVNTGELFF
clone size: few
D gene: NA
V gene: TRBV7-3
J gene: TRBJ2-2

CDR3 DNA: TGTGCCAGCAGCTTAGGGCGGAGGGGGCGCGGCACTGAAGCTTTCTTT
CDR3 protein: CASSLGRRGRGTEAFF
clone size: NA
D gene: TRBD1
V gene: TRBV7-9
J gene: TRBJ1-1

CDR3 DNA: TGTGCCAGCAGCTCCCCAAATATTTACGAGCAGTACTTC
CDR3 protein: CASSSPNIYEQYF
clone size: few
D gene: NA
V gene: TRBV11-2
J gene: TRBJ2-7

CDR3 DNA: TGTGCCAGCAGTCCACAACGACTAGCAAAGGAGACCCAGTACTTC
CDR3 protein: CASSPQRLAKETQYF
clone size: few
D gene: TRBD2
V gene: TRBV28
J gene: TRBJ2-5

CDR3 DNA: TGTGCCAGCAGTTTGTACAGGGGCACTGAAGCTTTCTTT
CDR3 protein: CASSLYRGTEAFF
clone size: many
D gene: TRBD1
V gene: TRBV6-5
J gene: TRBJ1-1

CDR3 DNA: TGCAGTGCGCCCGACAGGGTTTCAGAAGCTTTCTTT
CDR3 protein: CSAPDRVSEAFF
clone size: NA
D gene: TRBD1
V gene: TRBV20-1
J gene: TRBJ1-1

CDR3 DNA: TGTGCCAGCAGCCATGCTCCGGGACAGGGCAATCAGCCCCAGCATTTT
CDR3 protein: CASSHAPGQGNQPQHF
clone size: NA
D gene: TRBD1
V gene: TRBV4-2
J gene: TRBJ1-5

CDR3 DNA: TGTGCCAGCAGACAACAGGGGAATGGCTACACCTTC
CDR3 protein: CASRQQGNGYTF
clone size: few
D gene: TRBD1
V gene: TRBV27
J gene: TRBJ1-2

CDR3 DNA: TGTGCCAGCAGAACGGGCTGGGACAATGAGCAGTTCTTC
CDR3 protein: CASRTGWDNEQFF
clone size: many
D gene: NA
V gene: TRBV11-2
J gene: TRBJ2-1

CDR3 DNA: TGTGCCAGCAGCCATCAGGGAGGGGGAGGTACTGAAGCTTTCTTT
CDR3 protein: CASSHQGGGGTEAFF
clone size: NA
D gene: NA
V gene: TRBV12-3/TRBV12-4
J gene: TRBJ1-1

CDR3 DNA: TGCGCCAGCAGCCCGGGACGGAGGAACACTGAAGCTTTCTTT
CDR3 protein: CASSPGRRNTEAFF
clone size: NA
D gene: NA
V gene: TRBV5-1
J gene: TRBJ1-1

CDR3 DNA: TGTGCCAGTACATCCTTTGGGGTTACGGAGACCCAGTACTTC
CDR3 protein: CASTSFGVTETQYF
clone size: few
D gene: NA
V gene: TRBV28
J gene: TRBJ2-5

CDR3 DNA: TGCAGTGCCCGAGGCTCTAGCGCAAGCACAGATACGCAGTATTTT
CDR3 protein: CSARGSSASTDTQYF
clone size: few
D gene: NA
V gene: TRBV20-1
J gene: TRBJ2-3

CDR3 DNA: TGTGCCAGCAGCTTAGTTACTGACAGCTCTGGGGCCAACGTCCTGACTTTC
CDR3 protein: CASSLVTDSSGANVLTF
clone size: few
D gene: NA
V gene: TRBV7-2
J gene: TRBJ2-6